A selection of T cell receptor beta chains follows, all from one sample in a study of Tregs in tolerant kidney transplant recipients. The protocol was immunoSEQ multiplex PCR, while the TCRdb copy is restricted to in-frame clones and leaves out a portion. The repertoire consists of some 250,000 clones, with approximately 84% occurring once and the leading ten covering about 0.64%. The specimen was CD4+ T cells from blood. These receptors came from a human donor in good health. The CDR3 runs from the conserved cysteine through the conserved F or W. A clone size is listed for some rows: how often the clone was seen (once, few, many), or a class if it is expanded.

few	TRBV28	CASSRGTDYEQYF
NA	TRBV7-9	CASSLVADQETQYF
few	TRBV2	CASSDLRDPLYGLFF
NA	TRBV19	CASTLGLAGGNNEQFF
once	TRBV2	CASTQGLSGSPLHF
NA	TRBV5-1	CASSLEPSGNTGELFF
few	TRBV10-3	CAISEPQGLTNYGYTF
NA	TRBV18	CASSQSTVTGNTIYF
NA	TRBV10-3	CAISERGAGEKLFF
few	TRBV5-1	CASSTGRFPKDRGTGSSGNTIYF
NA	TRBV5-1	CASSLVGHQETQYF
once	TRBV5-1	CASSGAAQETQYF
NA	TRBV6-1	CASSEGQGARTEAFF
NA	TRBV29-1	CSYGQGAWNTEAFF
NA	TRBV27	CASSPLLSTDTQYF
NA	TRBV6-5	CASRYTVNTEAFF
NA	TRBV29-1	CSVRLTSLSYEQYF